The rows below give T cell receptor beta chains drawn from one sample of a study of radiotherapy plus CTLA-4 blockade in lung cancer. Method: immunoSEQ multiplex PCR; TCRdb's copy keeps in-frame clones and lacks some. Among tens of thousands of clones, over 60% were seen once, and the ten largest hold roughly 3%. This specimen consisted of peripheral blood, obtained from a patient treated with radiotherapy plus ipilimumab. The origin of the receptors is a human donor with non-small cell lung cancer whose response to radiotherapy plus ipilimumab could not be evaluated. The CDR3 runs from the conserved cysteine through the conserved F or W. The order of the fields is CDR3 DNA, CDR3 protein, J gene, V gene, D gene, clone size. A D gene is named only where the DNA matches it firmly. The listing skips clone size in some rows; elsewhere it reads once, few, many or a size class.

cdr3_nt: TGCGCCAGCAGCCAACGCTACAGGGAAGAGACCCAGTACTTC
cdr3_aa: CASSQRYREETQYF
j_call: TRBJ2-5
v_call: TRBV4-3
d_call: NA
clone_size: NA

cdr3_nt: TGTGCCAGCAGCCAGGGACAGGGGGCTGGAAACACCATATATTTT
cdr3_aa: CASSQGQGAGNTIYF
j_call: TRBJ1-3
v_call: TRBV4-2
d_call: TRBD1
clone_size: once

cdr3_nt: TGTGCCAGCATTCCGAGGACTAGCGGAGGAGGTTTTAGTTACGAGCAGTACTTC
cdr3_aa: CASIPRTSGGGFSYEQYF
j_call: TRBJ2-7
v_call: TRBV28
d_call: TRBD2
clone_size: NA

cdr3_nt: TGTGCCAGCAGCCAAGGGGCTCGGGAAGCGACCCAGTACTTC
cdr3_aa: CASSQGAREATQYF
j_call: TRBJ2-5
v_call: TRBV4-2
d_call: NA
clone_size: NA

cdr3_nt: TGTGCCAGCAGGGAGGGGACTAACCAAGAGACCCAGTACTTC
cdr3_aa: CASREGTNQETQYF
j_call: TRBJ2-5
v_call: TRBV28
d_call: TRBD2
clone_size: NA

cdr3_nt: TGTGCCAGCAGCTTAGTACTGAATCAGCCCCAGCATTTT
cdr3_aa: CASSLVLNQPQHF
j_call: TRBJ1-5
v_call: TRBV7-8
d_call: NA
clone_size: once

cdr3_nt: TGTGCCAGCACCCCATCTTTAGGCGGAATGGCCACCGGGGAGCTGTTTTTT
cdr3_aa: CASTPSLGGMATGELFF
j_call: TRBJ2-2
v_call: TRBV6-9
d_call: NA
clone_size: once

cdr3_nt: TGCGCCAGCAGCCAAGGTATCGAACTGGCCTACGAGCAGTACTTC
cdr3_aa: CASSQGIELAYEQYF
j_call: TRBJ2-7
v_call: TRBV4-3
d_call: NA
clone_size: few

cdr3_nt: TGTGCCAGCAGCGCCGCCCGGACAGGTAATAGTGGCTACACCTTC
cdr3_aa: CASSAARTGNSGYTF
j_call: TRBJ1-2
v_call: TRBV9
d_call: TRBD1
clone_size: NA

cdr3_nt: TGTGCCAGTAGAGTCGGGACAACCGTCTCCTACGAGCAGTACTTC
cdr3_aa: CASRVGTTVSYEQYF
j_call: TRBJ2-7
v_call: TRBV19
d_call: NA
clone_size: few

cdr3_nt: TGCAGCGTTGCTGGGCAGGGGGCAAGAGAGACCCAGTACTTC
cdr3_aa: CSVAGQGARETQYF
j_call: TRBJ2-5
v_call: TRBV29-1
d_call: TRBD1
clone_size: once

cdr3_nt: TGTGCCAGCAGCTTACTTAAAGGGGGTGATAATTCACCCCTCCACTTT
cdr3_aa: CASSLLKGGDNSPLHF
j_call: TRBJ1-6
v_call: TRBV5-8
d_call: NA
clone_size: NA

cdr3_nt: TGTGCCAGTAGCCGGAGGTACAATCAGCCCCAGCATTTT
cdr3_aa: CASSRRYNQPQHF
j_call: TRBJ1-5
v_call: TRBV19
d_call: NA
clone_size: NA

cdr3_nt: TGTGCCAGCAGTGAAGCTATGAGGTGGCAGACTAGCAATCAGCCCCAGCATTTT
cdr3_aa: CASSEAMRWQTSNQPQHF
j_call: TRBJ1-5
v_call: TRBV2
d_call: NA
clone_size: NA

cdr3_nt: TGTGCCAGCAGCTCGGACAGTAACTATGGCTACACCTTC
cdr3_aa: CASSSDSNYGYTF
j_call: TRBJ1-2
v_call: TRBV6-5
d_call: NA
clone_size: NA

cdr3_nt: TGTGCCAGTCTAGGACAGGGGAATTCACCCCTCCACTTT
cdr3_aa: CASLGQGNSPLHF
j_call: TRBJ1-6
v_call: TRBV19
d_call: TRBD1
clone_size: NA

cdr3_nt: TGTGCCAGCAGTGCGGGAGGAACAGCGAACACCGGGGAGCTGTTTTTT
cdr3_aa: CASSAGGTANTGELFF
j_call: TRBJ2-2
v_call: TRBV2
d_call: TRBD2
clone_size: NA

cdr3_nt: TGTGCCAGCAGCCGACAGCTCCTGAACACCGGGGAGCTGTTTTTT
cdr3_aa: CASSRQLLNTGELFF
j_call: TRBJ2-2
v_call: TRBV7-2
d_call: NA
clone_size: NA

cdr3_nt: TGTGCCAGCAGAGATTATAGCGGGAACTACAATGAGCAGTTCTTC
cdr3_aa: CASRDYSGNYNEQFF
j_call: TRBJ2-1
v_call: TRBV6-1
d_call: TRBD2
clone_size: NA

cdr3_nt: TGCAGCGTTGACACAGAAGAGACCCAGTACTTC
cdr3_aa: CSVDTEETQYF
j_call: TRBJ2-5
v_call: TRBV29-1
d_call: NA
clone_size: NA

cdr3_nt: TGCGCCAGCGCCACAGGCGGACCCAATCAGCCCCAGCATTTT
cdr3_aa: CASATGGPNQPQHF
j_call: TRBJ1-5
v_call: TRBV5-1
d_call: NA
clone_size: few

cdr3_nt: TGTGCCAGCAGCTTGGCTGGGACATCTAGCACAGATACGCAGTATTTT
cdr3_aa: CASSLAGTSSTDTQYF
j_call: TRBJ2-3
v_call: TRBV5-8
d_call: NA
clone_size: once

cdr3_nt: TGCGCCAGCAGCTTTCGTGGGACTAGCGGGAGGACCGCCTACAATGAGCAGTTCTTC
cdr3_aa: CASSFRGTSGRTAYNEQFF
j_call: TRBJ2-1
v_call: TRBV5-1
d_call: TRBD2
clone_size: NA

cdr3_nt: TGTGCCAGCAGCTTGGGAGGGGGCAGTGACACCGGGGAGCTGTTTTTT
cdr3_aa: CASSLGGGSDTGELFF
j_call: TRBJ2-2
v_call: TRBV5-4
d_call: TRBD1
clone_size: NA

cdr3_nt: TGTGCCAGCAGCTTGACAGTTGAGCAGTACTTC
cdr3_aa: CASSLTVEQYF
j_call: TRBJ2-7
v_call: TRBV7-2
d_call: NA
clone_size: NA

cdr3_nt: TGTGCCAGCAACGACAGGGGTAGGGACGAGCAGTACTTC
cdr3_aa: CASNDRGRDEQYF
j_call: TRBJ2-7
v_call: TRBV7-9
d_call: TRBD1
clone_size: once

cdr3_nt: TGTGCCAGCAGCTTAGAAAGAACGGGAGCCTACAATGAGCAGTTCTTC
cdr3_aa: CASSLERTGAYNEQFF
j_call: TRBJ2-1
v_call: TRBV13
d_call: NA
clone_size: few

cdr3_nt: TGCGCCAGCAGCTTGGGGGAGGGTTTGAACACTGAAGCTTTCTTT
cdr3_aa: CASSLGEGLNTEAFF
j_call: TRBJ1-1
v_call: TRBV5-1
d_call: NA
clone_size: NA

cdr3_nt: TGTGCCAGCAGTGAACAGACAGGGGGCCTCGATGAGCAGTTCTTC
cdr3_aa: CASSEQTGGLDEQFF
j_call: TRBJ2-1
v_call: TRBV6-1
d_call: TRBD1
clone_size: NA

cdr3_nt: TGTGCCAGCAGCTTGGTGGGAGCGGGAACTAATGAAAAACTGTTTTTT
cdr3_aa: CASSLVGAGTNEKLFF
j_call: TRBJ1-4
v_call: TRBV7-2
d_call: NA
clone_size: NA

cdr3_nt: TGTGCCAGCGGCCTGGACAGGGGGTTTGAAAAACTGTTTTTT
cdr3_aa: CASGLDRGFEKLFF
j_call: TRBJ1-4
v_call: TRBV2
d_call: TRBD1
clone_size: NA

cdr3_nt: TGTGCCAGTACCCCTTCCAGCGGGGCGCTAGAGACCCAGTACTTC
cdr3_aa: CASTPSSGALETQYF
j_call: TRBJ2-5
v_call: TRBV19
d_call: TRBD2
clone_size: once

cdr3_nt: TGTGCGACCCAGCGCGAAGCCTACAATGAGCAGTTCTTC
cdr3_aa: CATQREAYNEQFF
j_call: TRBJ2-1
v_call: TRBV6-6
d_call: NA
clone_size: NA

cdr3_nt: TGTGCCTGGAGTCCCGGGACTAGCGGGAGTGGAGGAGAAGAGACCCAGTACTTC
cdr3_aa: CAWSPGTSGSGGEETQYF
j_call: TRBJ2-5
v_call: TRBV30
d_call: TRBD2
clone_size: NA

cdr3_nt: TGCGCCAGCAGCTCGCAGGGTGACAATGAGCAGTTCTTC
cdr3_aa: CASSSQGDNEQFF
j_call: TRBJ2-1
v_call: TRBV5-1
d_call: NA
clone_size: NA

cdr3_nt: TGCGCCAGCAGCCAAGATAGGGGAGGGTGGTCCTACGAGCAGTACTTC
cdr3_aa: CASSQDRGGWSYEQYF
j_call: TRBJ2-7
v_call: TRBV4-3
d_call: TRBD2
clone_size: NA

cdr3_nt: TGTGCCAGCAGTTACCGGGGAACTAATGAAAAACTGTTTTTT
cdr3_aa: CASSYRGTNEKLFF
j_call: TRBJ1-4
v_call: TRBV6-6
d_call: NA
clone_size: few

cdr3_nt: TGCAGCGCCGGGGGGACAGGCGAAACCTACAATGAGCAGTTCTTC
cdr3_aa: CSAGGTGETYNEQFF
j_call: TRBJ2-1
v_call: TRBV29-1
d_call: NA
clone_size: NA

cdr3_nt: TGTGCCAGCAGTTACGAGACAGGGGGCTTTAGCGGGGAGCTGTTTTTT
cdr3_aa: CASSYETGGFSGELFF
j_call: TRBJ2-2
v_call: TRBV6-5
d_call: TRBD1
clone_size: NA

cdr3_nt: TGTGCCAGCAGCCAAACGGAAGGAGCGGTCAATGAGCAGTTCTTC
cdr3_aa: CASSQTEGAVNEQFF
j_call: TRBJ2-1
v_call: TRBV4-2
d_call: NA
clone_size: NA

cdr3_nt: TGCGCCAGCAGCCAAGGACTAGTGCCGGGCTACGAGCAGTACTTC
cdr3_aa: CASSQGLVPGYEQYF
j_call: TRBJ2-7
v_call: TRBV4-3
d_call: NA
clone_size: NA

cdr3_nt: TGTGCCAGCAGCTTAGATCGTGATCAGCCCCAGCATTTT
cdr3_aa: CASSLDRDQPQHF
j_call: TRBJ1-5
v_call: TRBV13
d_call: NA
clone_size: few

cdr3_nt: TGTGCCAGCAGCCTGACTGAGAATAGCAATCAGCCCCAGCATTTT
cdr3_aa: CASSLTENSNQPQHF
j_call: TRBJ1-5
v_call: TRBV7-9
d_call: NA
clone_size: NA

cdr3_nt: TGTGCCACCAGCAGAGCCGGGGGAGCTTTCTTT
cdr3_aa: CATSRAGGAFF
j_call: TRBJ1-1
v_call: TRBV15
d_call: NA
clone_size: NA

cdr3_nt: TGTGCCAGCAGCGTAGAATCTCGCACAGATACGCAGTATTTT
cdr3_aa: CASSVESRTDTQYF
j_call: TRBJ2-3
v_call: TRBV9
d_call: NA
clone_size: NA

cdr3_nt: TGCAGCGTCACGACAGGGTGGGACACTGAAGCTTTCTTT
cdr3_aa: CSVTTGWDTEAFF
j_call: TRBJ1-1
v_call: TRBV29-1
d_call: TRBD1
clone_size: NA

cdr3_nt: TGTGCCAGCAGCTTGAAGTTAGGGGCTGGAAACACCATATATTTT
cdr3_aa: CASSLKLGAGNTIYF
j_call: TRBJ1-3
v_call: TRBV5-4
d_call: NA
clone_size: NA

cdr3_nt: TGCGCCAGCAGCCAAGATGGGCACTCTGGAAACACCATATATTTT
cdr3_aa: CASSQDGHSGNTIYF
j_call: TRBJ1-3
v_call: TRBV4-3
d_call: NA
clone_size: NA

cdr3_nt: TGTGCCAGCAGCTTAAGAGGCGGGGGGGCCCCTGAGACCCAGTACTTC
cdr3_aa: CASSLRGGGAPETQYF
j_call: TRBJ2-5
v_call: TRBV7-3
d_call: TRBD2
clone_size: NA

cdr3_nt: TGTGCCAGTAGTATAGTGGCAGGGACCTACGAGCAGTACTTC
cdr3_aa: CASSIVAGTYEQYF
j_call: TRBJ2-7
v_call: TRBV19
d_call: NA
clone_size: few

cdr3_nt: TGTGCCAGCATTCGGACTGGGAACACTGAAGCTTTCTTT
cdr3_aa: CASIRTGNTEAFF
j_call: TRBJ1-1
v_call: TRBV28
d_call: NA
clone_size: NA

cdr3_nt: TGTGCCATCAAAGGGACAGGGGGGACTGAAGCTTTCTTT
cdr3_aa: CAIKGTGGTEAFF
j_call: TRBJ1-1
v_call: TRBV10-3
d_call: TRBD1
clone_size: few

cdr3_nt: TGTGCCAGCAGGACAGAGGGGGAATCAGATACGCAGTATTTT
cdr3_aa: CASRTEGESDTQYF
j_call: TRBJ2-3
v_call: TRBV6-4
d_call: NA
clone_size: NA